The source of this TCR beta chain is a study of T cell responses to AZD1222 COVID-19 vaccine. Background on the study: Second-dose intervals of approximately 4 or approximately 12 weeks were pooled. Study-level results: Unmutated regions of variants are reportedly targeted by nearly half of spike-specific TCRs. At study baseline, merely over 5 AZD1222 recipients were seropositive. Donors in the cohort were predominantly white British and more often female, and clonal diversity was possibly underestimated.

Some clones are missing from TCRdb's copy, which holds only in-frame ones; the method was immunoSEQ multiplex PCR. The table lists 78,000 or so clones, around 89% of them singletons. The CDR3 consists of 16 residues. CDR1 is SGHVS and CDR2 is FNYEAQ in the germline V gene. With 4 bases removed from V and 2 bases from J, the gap between germline ends came to 15 bases. As to this clone: Its antigen remains unknown.

This rearrangement joins TRBV7-6 to TRBJ1-3, with D possibly TRBD1 on 5 matching bases. Here the sequenced sample was peripheral blood, taken on day 0 of AZD1222 vaccination. This TCR was recovered from an adult in good health. The CDR3 region is CASSSEGPSAGNTIYF. CDR3 nucleotide sequence: TGTGCCAGCAGCTCCGAGGGACCAAGTGCTGGAAACACCATATATTTT.